The rows below give T cell receptor beta chains drawn from one sample of a study of T cells after yellow fever vaccination. TCRdb called the 5' RACE reads again in MiXCR, with one record for every CDR3 protein. The sample yields some 340,000 distinct CDR3 sequences, roughly 10% seen once. The material was CD4+ T cells sorted from PBMCs, obtained 45 days after the yellow fever booster vaccination. These receptors originate from a man between 18 and 29 years old who received the YFV17D yellow fever vaccine. CDR3s leave out the opening cysteine and the closing phenylalanine or tryptophan. Fields, in order: J gene, V gene, CDR3 protein.

J: TRBJ2-3; V: TRBV10-3; CDR3: AINFRGPTDTQY
J: TRBJ1-5; V: TRBV6-5; CDR3: ASSYGPNQPQH
J: TRBJ2-5; V: TRBV20-1; CDR3: SARGAAETQY
J: TRBJ2-7; V: TRBV7-2; CDR3: ASSGGAGEYEQY
J: TRBJ2-3; V: TRBV5-1; CDR3: ASSFKGDTQY
J: TRBJ2-1; V: TRBV5-1; CDR3: ASSFGVRNEQF
J: TRBJ1-5; V: TRBV9; CDR3: ASSVAGRMDQPQH
J: TRBJ2-1; V: TRBV29-1; CDR3: SVATGDEQF
J: TRBJ1-2; V: TRBV6-5; CDR3: ASSYWETGAGGYT
J: TRBJ2-3; V: TRBV7-2; CDR3: ASSWGDRTHTDTQY
J: TRBJ1-1; V: TRBV5-6; CDR3: ASREMGGPLNTEAF